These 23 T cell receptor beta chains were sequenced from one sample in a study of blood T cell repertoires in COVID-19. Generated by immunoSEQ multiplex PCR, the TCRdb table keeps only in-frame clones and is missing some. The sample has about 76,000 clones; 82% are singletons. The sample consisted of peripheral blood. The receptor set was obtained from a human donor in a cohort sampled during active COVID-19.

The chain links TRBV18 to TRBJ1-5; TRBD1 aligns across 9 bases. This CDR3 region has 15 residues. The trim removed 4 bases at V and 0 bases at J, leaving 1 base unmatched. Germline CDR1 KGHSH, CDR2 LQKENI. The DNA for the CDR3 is TGTGCCAGCTCACGACAGGGGGGTAGCAATCAGCCCCAGCATTTT. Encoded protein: CASSRQGGSNQPQHF.

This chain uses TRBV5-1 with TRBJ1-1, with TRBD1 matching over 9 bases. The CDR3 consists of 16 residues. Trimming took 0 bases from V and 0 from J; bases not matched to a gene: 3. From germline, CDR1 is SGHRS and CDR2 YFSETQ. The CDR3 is CASSLGGQGLNTEAFF. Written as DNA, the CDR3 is TGCGCCAGCAGCTTGGGGGGACAGGGCCTGAACACTGAAGCTTTCTTT.

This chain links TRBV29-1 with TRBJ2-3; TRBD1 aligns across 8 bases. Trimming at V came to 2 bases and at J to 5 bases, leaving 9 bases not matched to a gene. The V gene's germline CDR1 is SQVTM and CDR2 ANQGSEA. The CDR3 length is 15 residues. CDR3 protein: CSVEIGQGGLDTQYF. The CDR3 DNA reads TGCAGCGTTGAAATTGGACAGGGTGGGTTAGATACGCAGTATTTT.

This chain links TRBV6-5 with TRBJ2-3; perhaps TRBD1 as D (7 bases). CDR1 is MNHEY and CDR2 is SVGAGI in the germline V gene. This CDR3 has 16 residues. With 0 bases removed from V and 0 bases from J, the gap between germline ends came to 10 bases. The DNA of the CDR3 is TGTGCCAGCAGTTACTCGGCGGGACAGAGCACAGATACGCAGTATTTT. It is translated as CASSYSAGQSTDTQYF.

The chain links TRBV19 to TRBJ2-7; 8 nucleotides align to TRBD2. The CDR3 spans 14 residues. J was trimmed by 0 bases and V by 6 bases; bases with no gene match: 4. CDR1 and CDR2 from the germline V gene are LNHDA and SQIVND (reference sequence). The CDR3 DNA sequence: TGTGCCAGTAGCTTAGCGGGGTCCTCCTACGAGCAGTACTTC. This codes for CASSLAGSSYEQYF.

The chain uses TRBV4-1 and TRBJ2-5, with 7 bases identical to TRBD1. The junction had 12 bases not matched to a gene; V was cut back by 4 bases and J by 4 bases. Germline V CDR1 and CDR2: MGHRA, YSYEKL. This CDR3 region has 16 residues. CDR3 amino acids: CASSRQGQFVGETQYF. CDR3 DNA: TGCGCCAGCAGCCGACAGGGACAGTTCGTTGGAGAGACCCAGTACTTC.

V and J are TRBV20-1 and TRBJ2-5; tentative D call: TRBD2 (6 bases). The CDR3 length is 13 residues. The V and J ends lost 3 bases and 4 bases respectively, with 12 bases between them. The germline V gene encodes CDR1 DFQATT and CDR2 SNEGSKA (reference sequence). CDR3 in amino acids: CSASSGLGETQYF. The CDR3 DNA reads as TGCAGTGCTAGTAGCGGTCTGGGAGAGACCCAGTACTTC.

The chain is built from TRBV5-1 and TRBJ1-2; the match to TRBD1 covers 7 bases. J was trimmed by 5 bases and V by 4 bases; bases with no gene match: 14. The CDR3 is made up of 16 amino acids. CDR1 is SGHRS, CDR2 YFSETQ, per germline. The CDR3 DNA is TGCGCCAGCAGCCCTGGTCCCGAACAGGGGATTTATGGCTACACCTTC. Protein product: CASSPGPEQGIYGYTF. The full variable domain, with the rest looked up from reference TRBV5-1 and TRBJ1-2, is KAGVTQTPRYLIKTRGQQVTLSCSPISGHRSVSWYQQTPGQGLQFLFEYFSETQRNKGNFPGRFSGRQFSNSRSEMNVSTLELGDSALYLCASSPGPEQGIYGYTFGSGTRLTVV.

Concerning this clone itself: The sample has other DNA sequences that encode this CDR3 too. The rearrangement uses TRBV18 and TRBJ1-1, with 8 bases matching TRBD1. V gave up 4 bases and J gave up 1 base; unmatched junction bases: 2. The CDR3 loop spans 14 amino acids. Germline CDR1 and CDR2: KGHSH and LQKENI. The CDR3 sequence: CASSLGQGNTEAFF. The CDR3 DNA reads TGTGCCAGCTCACTCGGACAGGGGAACACTGAAGCTTTCTTT.

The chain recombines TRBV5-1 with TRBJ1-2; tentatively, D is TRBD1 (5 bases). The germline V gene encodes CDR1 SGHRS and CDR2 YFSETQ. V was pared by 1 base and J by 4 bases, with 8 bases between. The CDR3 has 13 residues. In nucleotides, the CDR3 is TGCGCCAGCAGCTTGAGACAGTCCTATGGCTACACCTTC. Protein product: CASSLRQSYGYTF.

The DNA for the CDR3 is TGTGCCAGCAGCAGGGACAGGGGAGGTGAGACCCAGTACTTC. This encodes CASSRDRGGETQYF. This rearrangement joins TRBV21-1 to TRBJ2-5; TRBD1, the D gene given by the table, was not confirmed from the DNA. TRBV21-1 is tagged as a pseudogene. There are 14 residues in the CDR3.

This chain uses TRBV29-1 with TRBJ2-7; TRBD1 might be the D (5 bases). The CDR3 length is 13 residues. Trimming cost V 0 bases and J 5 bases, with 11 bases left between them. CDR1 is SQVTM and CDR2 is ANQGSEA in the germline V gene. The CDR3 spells CSVEDFLGDEQYF. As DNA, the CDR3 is TGCAGCGTTGAAGATTTCCTAGGGGACGAGCAGTACTTC.

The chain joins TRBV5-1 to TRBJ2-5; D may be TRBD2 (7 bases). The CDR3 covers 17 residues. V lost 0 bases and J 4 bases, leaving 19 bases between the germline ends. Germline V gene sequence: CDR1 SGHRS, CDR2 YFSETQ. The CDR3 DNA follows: TGCGCCAGCAGCTTGGGCCCCTGGGGGGGGGCCAGAGAGACCCAGTACTTC. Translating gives CASSLGPWGGARETQYF.

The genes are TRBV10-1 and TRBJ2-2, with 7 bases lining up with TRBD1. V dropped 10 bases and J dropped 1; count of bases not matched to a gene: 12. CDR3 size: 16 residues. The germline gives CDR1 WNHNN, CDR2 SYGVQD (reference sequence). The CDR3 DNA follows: TGCGCCATCAAGCGGCCAAGGACAGGGAACACCGGGGAGCTGTTTTTT. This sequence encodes CAIKRPRTGNTGELFF.

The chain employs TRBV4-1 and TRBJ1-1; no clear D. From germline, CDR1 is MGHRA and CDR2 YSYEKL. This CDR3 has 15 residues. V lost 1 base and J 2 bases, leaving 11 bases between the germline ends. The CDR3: CASSQGSDGNTEAFF. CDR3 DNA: TGCGCCAGCAGCCAAGGCTCAGATGGTAACACTGAAGCTTTCTTT.

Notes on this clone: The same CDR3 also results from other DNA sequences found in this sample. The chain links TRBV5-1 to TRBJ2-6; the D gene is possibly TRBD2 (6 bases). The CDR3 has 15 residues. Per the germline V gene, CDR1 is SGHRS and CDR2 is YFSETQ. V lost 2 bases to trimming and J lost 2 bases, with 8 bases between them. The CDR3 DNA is TGCGCCAGCAGCTTAGGAGGGGCTGGGGCCAACGTCCTGACTTTC. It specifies CASSLGGAGANVLTF. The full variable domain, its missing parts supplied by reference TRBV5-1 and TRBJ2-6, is KAGVTQTPRYLIKTRGQQVTLSCSPISGHRSVSWYQQTPGQGLQFLFEYFSETQRNKGNFPGRFSGRQFSNSRSEMNVSTLELGDSALYLCASSLGGAGANVLTFGAGSRLTVL.

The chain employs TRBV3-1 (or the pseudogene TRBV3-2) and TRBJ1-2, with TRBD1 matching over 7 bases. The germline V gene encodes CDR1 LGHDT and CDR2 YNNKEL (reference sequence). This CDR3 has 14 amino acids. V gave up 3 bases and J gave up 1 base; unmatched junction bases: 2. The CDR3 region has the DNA TGTGCCAGCAGCCAGGACAGGTTTAACTATGGCTACACCTTC. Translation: CASSQDRFNYGYTF.

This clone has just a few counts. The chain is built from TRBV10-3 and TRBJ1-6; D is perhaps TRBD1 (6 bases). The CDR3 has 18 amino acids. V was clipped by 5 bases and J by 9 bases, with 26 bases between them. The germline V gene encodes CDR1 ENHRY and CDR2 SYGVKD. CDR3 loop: CAISPRSGHLRIGSPLHF. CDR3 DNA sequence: TGTGCCATCAGTCCTCGTTCGGGACATCTGCGAATAGGTTCACCCCTCCACTTT.

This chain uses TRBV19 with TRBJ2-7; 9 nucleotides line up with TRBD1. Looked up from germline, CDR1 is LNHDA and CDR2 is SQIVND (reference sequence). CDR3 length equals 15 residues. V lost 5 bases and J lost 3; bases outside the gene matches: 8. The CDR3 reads CASSPSSGQGYEQYF. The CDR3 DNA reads TGTGCCAGTAGTCCCTCCTCGGGACAGGGCTACGAGCAGTACTTC.

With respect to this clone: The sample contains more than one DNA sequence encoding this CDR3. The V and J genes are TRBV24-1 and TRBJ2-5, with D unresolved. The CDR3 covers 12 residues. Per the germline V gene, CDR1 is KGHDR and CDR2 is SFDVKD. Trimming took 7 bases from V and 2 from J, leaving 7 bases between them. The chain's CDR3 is CATSGLQETQYF. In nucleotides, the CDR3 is TGTGCCACCAGCGGGTTACAAGAGACCCAGTACTTC.

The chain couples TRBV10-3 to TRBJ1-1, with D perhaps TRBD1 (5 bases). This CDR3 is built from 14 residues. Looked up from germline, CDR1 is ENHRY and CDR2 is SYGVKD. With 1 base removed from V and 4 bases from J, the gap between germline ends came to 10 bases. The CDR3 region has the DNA TGTGCCATCAGTGAGTACGGGGGACCCACTGAAGCTTTCTTT. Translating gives CAISEYGGPTEAFF.

In DNA, the CDR3 is TGTGCCAGCAGCTTTGAGGGGGCCCGAAACACTGAAGCTTTCTTT. It specifies CASSFEGARNTEAFF. The gene calls are TRBV27 and TRBJ1-1; TRBD1 matches 7 bases. The CDR3 covers 15 residues. The trim removed 6 bases at V and 2 bases at J, leaving 9 bases unmatched. CDR1 is MNHEY, CDR2 SMNVEV, per germline (reference sequence).

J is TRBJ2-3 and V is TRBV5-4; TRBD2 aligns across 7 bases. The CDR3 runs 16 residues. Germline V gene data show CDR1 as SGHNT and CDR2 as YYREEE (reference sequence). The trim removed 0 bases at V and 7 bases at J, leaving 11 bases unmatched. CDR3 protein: CASSLAGGGVPNTQYF. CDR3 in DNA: TGTGCCAGCAGCTTGGCGGGGGGAGGAGTACCCAATACGCAGTATTTT.